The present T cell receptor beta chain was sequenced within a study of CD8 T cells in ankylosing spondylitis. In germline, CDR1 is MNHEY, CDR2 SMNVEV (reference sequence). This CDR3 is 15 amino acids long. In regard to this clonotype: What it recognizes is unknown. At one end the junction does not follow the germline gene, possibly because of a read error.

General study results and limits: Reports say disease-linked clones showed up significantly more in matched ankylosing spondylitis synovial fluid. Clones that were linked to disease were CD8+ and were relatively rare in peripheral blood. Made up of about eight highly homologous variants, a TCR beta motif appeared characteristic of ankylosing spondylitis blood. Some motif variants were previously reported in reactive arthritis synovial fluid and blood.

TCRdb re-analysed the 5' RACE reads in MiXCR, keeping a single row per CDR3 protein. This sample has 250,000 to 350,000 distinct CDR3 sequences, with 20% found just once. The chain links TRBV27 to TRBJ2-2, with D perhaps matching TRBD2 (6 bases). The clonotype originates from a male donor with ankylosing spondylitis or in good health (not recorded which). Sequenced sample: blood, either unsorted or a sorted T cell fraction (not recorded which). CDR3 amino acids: CASSFFRENNGELFF. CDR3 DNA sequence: TGTGCCAGTAGTTTTTTTCGGGAGAATAACGGGGAGCTGTTTTTT.